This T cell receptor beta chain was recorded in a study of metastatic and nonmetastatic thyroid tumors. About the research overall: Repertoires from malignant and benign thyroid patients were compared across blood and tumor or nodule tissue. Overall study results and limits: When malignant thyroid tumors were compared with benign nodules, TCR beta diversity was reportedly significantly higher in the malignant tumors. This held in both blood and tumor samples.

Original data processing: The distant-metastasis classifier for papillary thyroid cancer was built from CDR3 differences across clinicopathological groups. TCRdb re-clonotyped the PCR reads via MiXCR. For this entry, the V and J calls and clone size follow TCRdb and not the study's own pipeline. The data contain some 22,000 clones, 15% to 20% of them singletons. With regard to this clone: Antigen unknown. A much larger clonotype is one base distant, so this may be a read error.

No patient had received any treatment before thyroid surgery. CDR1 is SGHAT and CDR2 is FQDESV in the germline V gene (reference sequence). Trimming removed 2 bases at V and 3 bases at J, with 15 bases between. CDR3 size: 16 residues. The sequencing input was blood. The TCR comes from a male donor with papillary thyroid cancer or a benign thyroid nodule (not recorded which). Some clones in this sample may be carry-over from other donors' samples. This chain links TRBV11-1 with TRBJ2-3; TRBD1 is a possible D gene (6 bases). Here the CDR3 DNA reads TGTGCCAGCAGCTTATTACAGGGACATTTTACAGATACGCAGTATTTT. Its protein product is CASSLLQGHFTDTQYF.